A selection of T cell receptor beta chains follows, all from one sample in a study of blood T cell repertoires in COVID-19. Using immunoSEQ multiplex PCR, the repertoire was profiled, and TCRdb retains in-frame clones only, with some absent. The table lists around 47,000 clones, approximately 80% of them singletons. Sequenced sample: peripheral blood. The receptors derive from a man in his 70s with active COVID-19. Each CDR3 is given with its conserved first and last residue. The D gene is left open where the match is weak. For some rows the clone size is stated as once, few or many, or as a class when expanded; others skip it.

TRBV7-2	medium-sized	TRBD1	TRBJ1-2	CASSFGQGDGYTF	TGTGCCAGCAGCTTCGGACAGGGAGATGGCTACACCTTC
TRBV5-1	few	TRBD2	TRBJ2-7	CASSLNRGDYEQYF	TGCGCCAGCAGCTTGAACCGGGGGGATTACGAGCAGTACTTC
TRBV7-3	.	TRBD2	TRBJ2-5	CASSQGLAGKETQYF	TGTGCCAGCAGCCAGGGACTAGCGGGGAAAGAGACCCAGTACTTC
TRBV20-1	.	TRBD2	TRBJ2-1	CSASKGGSSYNEQFF	TGCAGTGCTAGTAAGGGCGGGAGCTCCTACAATGAGCAGTTCTTC
TRBV7-8	few	TRBD2	TRBJ2-7	CASSFGTSGGRYEQYF	TGTGCCAGCAGCTTTGGGACTAGCGGGGGTCGGTACGAGCAGTACTTC
TRBV19	once	TRBD2	TRBJ2-3	CASKTSDNTDTQYF	TGTGCCAGCAAAACTAGCGATAACACAGATACGCAGTATTTT
TRBV27	.	.	TRBJ2-5	CASSSSPDYFQETQYF	TGTGCCAGCAGTTCCTCCCCGGACTATTTTCAAGAGACCCAGTACTTC
TRBV4-3	.	.	TRBJ1-2	CASSQDFGGLSNGYTF	TGCGCCAGCAGCCAAGATTTTGGGGGGTTATCGAATGGCTACACCTTC
TRBV9	once	.	TRBJ2-3	CASSGPTIRADTQYF	TGTGCCAGCAGCGGCCCAACAATCAGGGCAGATACGCAGTATTTT
TRBV4-3	few	.	TRBJ2-7	CASSQDDLRGYEQYF	TGCGCCAGCAGCCAAGATGACCTCCGGGGCTACGAGCAGTACTTC
TRBV6-5	.	.	TRBJ1-2	CASSWGRGFNYGYTF	TGTGCCAGCAGTTGGGGGCGGGGGTTTAACTATGGCTACACCTTC
TRBV6-5	.	TRBD1	TRBJ2-7	CASSSGDRVYEQYF	TGTGCCAGCAGTTCCGGGGACAGGGTCTACGAGCAGTACTTC
TRBV5-8	.	.	TRBJ1-2	CASSPIPQQLYGYTF	TGTGCCAGCAGCCCGATCCCTCAACAGCTCTATGGCTACACCTTC
TRBV3-1/TRBV3-2	.	.	TRBJ1-2	CASSHQGRGYGYTF	TGTGCCAGCAGCCACCAAGGGAGGGGATATGGCTACACCTTC
TRBV9	medium-sized	.	TRBJ2-7	CASSVEQTPFSYEQYF	TGTGCCAGCAGCGTAGAGCAGACTCCATTCTCCTACGAGCAGTACTTC
TRBV7-9	.	.	TRBJ2-3	CASSQLTDTQYF	TGTGCCAGCAGCCAACTCACAGATACGCAGTATTTT
TRBV9	.	.	TRBJ1-6	CASSVARGSSYNSPLHF	TGTGCCAGCAGCGTAGCTCGGGGGAGCTCCTATAATTCACCCCTCCACTTT
TRBV4-3	.	TRBD1	TRBJ1-2	CASSQERTGGQRYGYTF	TGCGCCAGCAGCCAAGAGAGGACAGGGGGCCAAAGGTATGGCTACACCTTC
TRBV3-1/TRBV3-2	.	.	TRBJ2-5	CASSEAGGAAKTQYF	TGTGCCAGCAGCGAAGCTGGGGGGGCCGCGAAGACCCAGTACTTC
TRBV24-1	.	.	TRBJ2-5	CATSEWDPRGRETQYF	TGTGCCACCAGTGAGTGGGACCCGCGGGGTAGAGAGACCCAGTACTTC
TRBV13	few	TRBD2	TRBJ2-1	CASSRGGYNEQFF	TGTGCCAGCAGCCGGGGGGGCTACAATGAGCAGTTCTTC
TRBV28	few	.	TRBJ2-1	CASSLISEGINEQFF	TGTGCCAGCAGTTTGATATCGGAGGGGATCAATGAGCAGTTCTTC
TRBV9	.	.	TRBJ1-5	CASSARTDNQPQHF	TGTGCCAGCAGCGCCCGGACAGACAATCAGCCCCAGCATTTT
TRBV9	.	.	TRBJ2-5	CASSARPQETQYF	TGTGCCAGCAGCGCGCGGCCCCAAGAGACCCAGTACTTC
TRBV2	once	.	TRBJ2-5	CASSVAAETQYF	TGTGCCAGCAGTGTGGCTGCCGAGACCCAGTACTTC
TRBV6-1	.	.	TRBJ1-6	CASSESGRGTLHF	TGTGCCAGCAGTGAATCAGGGAGGGGCACCCTCCACTTT
TRBV6-5	.	.	TRBJ1-6	CASSYSGGNSPLHF	TGTGCCAGCAGTTACTCGGGGGGGAATTCACCCCTCCACTTT
TRBV30	.	.	TRBJ1-6	CAWSVPGGSSPLHF	TGTGCCTGGAGTGTACCGGGGGGGAGTTCACCCCTCCACTTT
TRBV19	.	.	TRBJ2-1	CASSQGGYNEQFF	TGTGCCAGTAGTCAGGGGGGCTACAATGAGCAGTTCTTC
TRBV6-5	.	.	TRBJ1-4	CASSYIPTNEKLFF	TGTGCCAGCAGTTATATCCCAACTAATGAAAAACTGTTTTTT
TRBV11-2	.	TRBD2	TRBJ2-3	CASTPEAGGTGTQYF	TGTGCCAGCACCCCCGAAGCGGGGGGGACCGGTACGCAGTATTTT
TRBV9	.	.	TRBJ2-7	CASSLGRTPAAYEQYF	TGTGCCAGCAGCCTAGGGAGGACTCCGGCTGCCTACGAGCAGTACTTC
TRBV4-2	few	TRBD2	TRBJ2-2	CASSQGLAPGELFF	TGTGCCAGCAGCCAGGGACTAGCCCCCGGGGAGCTGTTTTTT
TRBV7-9	.	.	TRBJ1-3	CANVQGPGNTIYF	TGTGCCAACGTACAGGGCCCTGGAAACACCATATATTTT
TRBV6-6	.	TRBD1	TRBJ1-6	CASSLDRGSYNSPLHF	TGTGCCAGCAGTTTGGACAGGGGCTCCTATAATTCACCCCTCCACTTT
TRBV9	.	TRBD1	TRBJ1-4	CASSGRQGPYEKLFF	TGTGCCAGCAGCGGACGACAGGGACCATATGAAAAACTGTTTTTT
TRBV7-2	.	TRBD1	TRBJ1-6	CASSLGTGIQSPLHF	TGTGCCAGCAGCTTAGGGACAGGGATACAATCACCCCTCCACTTT
TRBV6-2/TRBV6-3	.	TRBD2	TRBJ2-1	CASSYPSGGRENEQFF	TGTGCCAGCAGTTACCCGAGCGGGGGGCGGGAGAATGAGCAGTTCTTC
TRBV2	.	.	TRBJ1-6	CASSERQGNSPLHF	TGTGCCAGCAGTGAAAGGCAGGGTAATTCACCCCTCCACTTT
TRBV7-3	.	TRBD1	TRBJ2-3	CASSLSGDRAADTQYF	TGTGCCAGCAGCTTAAGTGGGGACAGGGCGGCAGATACGCAGTATTTT
TRBV25-1	.	TRBD2	TRBJ2-5	CASNLAAETQYF	TGTGCCAGCAATCTAGCGGCAGAGACCCAGTACTTC
TRBV6-5	.	TRBD1	TRBJ2-1	CASSPDRARSNEQFF	TGTGCCAGCAGTCCGGACAGGGCGAGGAGCAATGAGCAGTTCTTC
TRBV5-1	.	.	TRBJ2-5	CASSFKETQYF	TGCGCCAGCAGCTTCAAAGAGACCCAGTACTTC
TRBV11-2	.	.	TRBJ1-2	CASSRTVNYGYTF	TGTGCCAGCAGCCGTACAGTTAACTATGGCTACACCTTC
TRBV3-1/TRBV3-2	.	TRBD2	TRBJ2-3	CASSPSGEGTQYF	TGTGCCAGCAGTCCTTCCGGGGAGGGTACGCAGTATTTT
TRBV7-2	.	TRBD2	TRBJ2-7	CASSLGPSGGGYEQYF	TGTGCCAGCAGCTTAGGACCAAGCGGGGGGGGATACGAGCAGTACTTC
TRBV6-5	.	TRBD1	TRBJ1-3	CASSRTGGAGNTIYF	TGTGCCAGCAGTAGGACAGGGGGCGCTGGAAACACCATATATTTT
TRBV28	.	.	TRBJ2-3	CASSLSAGAMGDTQYF	TGTGCCAGCAGTTTGTCGGCGGGGGCCATGGGCGATACGCAGTATTTT
TRBV5-6	.	TRBD1	TRBJ1-3	CASSPQGTGGTIYF	TGTGCCAGCAGCCCACAAGGGACAGGAGGGACCATATATTTT